These 11 T cell receptor beta chains came from one sample sequenced in a study of T cell repertoires in cytomegalovirus infection. No antigens are known for them. TCRdb ran MiXCR on the reads and lists one entry per CDR3 protein. The sample holds approximately 600,000 distinct CDR3 sequences; 40% are singletons and the top ten take 48%. This specimen consisted of cultured PBMCs, obtained from culture after CMV antigen stimulation. The receptors here all came from a human donor in good health (CMV status not recorded). Some clones in this sample may be carry-over from other donors' samples.

V gene TRBV5-1 combines with J gene TRBJ1-4; D gene ambiguous. The CDR3 runs 14 residues. The germline CDR1 and CDR2 sequences are SGHRS and YFSETQ. V lost 2 bases and J lost 5, with 10 bases in between. The CDR3 reads CASSFRTTNEKLFF. Written as DNA, the CDR3 is TGCGCCAGCAGCTTTAGGACGACGAATGAAAAACTGTTTTTT.

This clonotype was found a few times. The chain couples TRBV29-1 to TRBJ1-5, with D perhaps TRBD1 (5 bases). The CDR3 totals 12 residues. CDR1 is SQVTM, CDR2 ANQGSEA, per germline. Trimming stripped 6 bases from V and 7 bases from J, with 13 bases between. CDR3 residues: CSVGGEGQPQHF. The CDR3 DNA follows: TGCAGCGTCGGGGGTGAAGGGCAGCCCCAGCATTTT.

This clonotype was found a few times. The chain links TRBV15 to TRBJ2-5, with D uncertain. Trimming stripped 1 base from V and 1 base from J, with 10 bases between. In germline, CDR1 is LNHNV, CDR2 YYDKDF (reference sequence). This CDR3 has 15 amino acids. CDR3 sequence reads: CATSRGVGSQETQYF. In DNA form, the CDR3 reads TGTGCCACCAGCAGAGGGGTTGGCAGCCAAGAGACCCAGTACTTC.

The V call is TRBV3-1, the J call TRBJ2-3; D is possibly TRBD2 (7 bases). The CDR3 runs to 14 residues. The ends were cut back, 7 bases at V and 2 bases at J, with 13 bases in the middle. Germline V gene lookup returns CDR1 LGHDT and CDR2 YNNKEL (reference sequence). CDR3 sequence (DNA): TGTGCCAGCACGCCGGGGGGCATCACAGATACGCAGTATTTT. Residues: CASTPGGITDTQYF.

The V and J genes are TRBV20-1 and TRBJ1-1; TRBD1 agrees at 7 bases. The CDR3 runs 15 residues. The germline gives CDR1 DFQATT, CDR2 SNEGSKA (reference sequence). V dropped 7 bases and J dropped 5; count of bases not matched to a gene: 16. CDR3 in amino acids: CSVQQGTRGGTEAFF. In DNA, the CDR3 is TGCAGTGTTCAACAGGGGACACGGGGAGGGACTGAAGCTTTCTTT.

This chain connects TRBV20-1 to TRBJ2-1, with 11 bases fitting TRBD2. Germline assignment: CDR1 DFQATT and CDR2 SNEGSKA (reference sequence). This CDR3 is 16 amino acids long. With 2 bases clipped from V and 3 bases from J, the junction kept 6 bases outside the gene matches. The CDR3 bases are TGCAGTGCTAGATCGACTAGCGGGAAATTCTACAATGAGCAGTTCTTC. As protein: CSARSTSGKFYNEQFF.

This clonotype was picked up a small number of times. This chain links TRBV4-1 with TRBJ2-7; maybe TRBD2 (6 bases). Germline-derived CDR1 and CDR2 are MGHRA and YSYEKL. V was trimmed by 3 bases and J by 0 bases, leaving 12 bases between them. CDR3 length: 15 residues. CDR3 sequence reads: CASSQIAVLSYEQYF. The CDR3 DNA reads as TGCGCCAGCAGCCAGATAGCGGTACTCTCCTACGAGCAGTACTTC.

This clonotype was counted once. The rearrangement joins TRBV7-8 to TRBJ2-3; 11 bases fit TRBD2. The germline gives CDR1 SGHVS, CDR2 FQNEAQ. This CDR3 is built from 16 residues. V lost 5 bases to trimming and J lost 6 bases; unmatched junction nucleotides: 10. The CDR3 region has the DNA TGTGCCAGCAGCCCGATTAGCGGGGGGGCGAGGGATACGCAGTATTTT. It codes for CASSPISGGARDTQYF.

V usage is TRBV7-9 and J usage is TRBJ2-2, with TRBD1 as a possible D gene (6 bases). V was pared by 3 bases and J by 4 bases, with 12 bases between. The CDR3 extends over 15 amino acids. CDR1 is SEHNR and CDR2 is FQNEAQ in the germline V gene (reference sequence). CDR3 sequence (DNA): TGTGCCAGCAGCTTCCACGGGACACTCACCGGGGAGCTGTTTTTT. Protein: CASSFHGTLTGELFF.

This chain joins TRBV6-2 or TRBV6-3 and TRBJ2-1, with 13 bases identical to TRBD2. V trimming: 7 bases; J trimming: 2 bases; junction bases outside the gene matches: 5. The CDR3 sequence is 16 residues long. CDR1 MNHEY and CDR2 SVGEGT come from the germline V gene. Here the CDR3 reads CASKGLAGSAYNEQFF. The CDR3 nucleotides read TGTGCCAGCAAGGGACTAGCGGGGTCAGCCTACAATGAGCAGTTCTTC.

The rearrangement links TRBV28 to TRBJ2-5; the D gene is possibly TRBD1 (6 bases). The CDR3 runs 16 residues. The V and J ends lost 8 bases and 1 base respectively, with 20 bases between them. Germline V gene lookup returns CDR1 MDHEN and CDR2 SYDVKM. CDR3 DNA: TGTGCCAGCGGACCGGACAGTTTTAGGTCCCAAGAGACCCAGTACTTC. Translating gives CASGPDSFRSQETQYF.